These 17 T cell receptor beta chains were sequenced from one sample in a study of T-cell memory formation after mild COVID-19. One entry per CDR3 protein, called by TCRdb with MiXCR from the 5' RACE reads. The sample contains around 340,000 distinct CDR3 sequences, around 13% of which appear only once. Sample: PBMCs or a T cell subset sorted from them (not recorded which). Every receptor here comes from a man aged 18 to 29 who had mild COVID-19 (a few samples of this study predate the infection). Cell type and time point are not known.

As for this clonotype: An end of the junction does not agree with germline; a read error may underlie this. This rearrangement joins TRBV7-6 to TRBJ1-5; 8 bases line up with TRBD1. CDR3 length: 16 amino acids. From germline, CDR1 is SGHVS and CDR2 FNYEAQ. The CDR3 region is CASSFGTGDSNQPQNF. Here the CDR3 DNA reads TGTGCCAGCAGCTTCGGGACAGGTGATAGCAATCAGCCCCAGAATTTT.

This sequence joins TRBV24-1 and TRBJ2-3, with 8 bases fitting TRBD2. The CDR3 has 16 amino acids. With V trimmed by 4 bases and J by 2 bases, 7 bases remained unmatched. Germline V gene lookup returns CDR1 KGHDR and CDR2 SFDVKD. CDR3 in amino acids: CATSEERAGATDTQYF. In DNA, the CDR3 is TGTGCCACCAGTGAAGAACGAGCGGGGGCCACAGATACGCAGTATTTT.

The chain is built from TRBV20-1 and TRBJ2-5, with D maybe TRBD2 (6 bases). Trimming took off 3 bases at V and 3 bases at J, with 11 bases between the two ends. The germline CDR1 and CDR2 sequences are DFQATT and SNEGSKA (reference sequence). This CDR3 has 13 amino acids. The CDR3 nucleotides read TGCAGTGCTAGTCGGGGGTTCAAAGAGACCCAGTACTTC. Its translation: CSASRGFKETQYF.

This clonotype turned up a few times. This chain joins TRBV20-1 and TRBJ2-1; tentative D call: TRBD2 (5 bases). V was trimmed by 6 bases and J by 10 bases, leaving 13 bases between them. The V gene's germline CDR1 is DFQATT and CDR2 SNEGSKA (reference sequence). The CDR3 is 11 residues long. The CDR3 nucleotides are TGCAGTGCGAGGCTCCGAGGGGAGCAGTTCTTC. The encoded protein is CSARLRGEQFF.

A few counts support this clonotype. This rearrangement joins TRBV29-1 to TRBJ1-1, with D possibly matching TRBD1 (5 bases). Trimming shortened V by 4 bases and J by 4 bases, and 19 bases separated the two germline ends. This CDR3 comprises 15 residues. Germline V lookup: CDR1 SQVTM, CDR2 ANQGSEA. The CDR3 DNA reads as TGCAGCGTTGCAACCTTGTCAGGGTCGGGCACTGAAGCTTTCTTT. The encoded protein is CSVATLSGSGTEAFF.

The sample holds a few counts of this clonotype. The chain carries TRBV7-3 and TRBJ2-3; 11 bases fit TRBD2. This CDR3 comprises 15 residues. The germline V gene encodes CDR1 SGHTA and CDR2 FQGTGA. Trimming cost V 5 bases and J 1 base; bases outside gene matches: 2. The CDR3 protein is CASSRSGGGTDTQYF. The CDR3, as DNA: TGTGCCAGCAGCCGTAGCGGGGGGGGCACAGATACGCAGTATTTT.

This clonotype was seen only a few times. This chain joins TRBV28 and TRBJ2-3, with D possibly matching TRBD2 (5 bases). The CDR3 spans 16 residues. The germline gives CDR1 MDHEN, CDR2 SYDVKM. V lost 5 bases to trimming and J lost 4 bases, with 19 bases between them. The CDR3 spells CASSPSRGSEADTQYF. CDR3 in DNA: TGTGCCAGCAGTCCCTCACGGGGTAGCGAGGCAGATACGCAGTATTTT.

The CDR3: CASSYGTGVSPLHF. The CDR3 bases are TGTGCCAGCAGTTACGGGACAGGGGTTTCACCCCTCCACTTT. This sequence joins TRBV6-6 and TRBJ1-6; 10 bases fit TRBD1. The length of the CDR3 is 14 residues. Germline-derived CDR1 and CDR2 are MNHNY and SVGAGI (reference sequence). Germline trimming cut 2 bases from V and 9 bases from J; bases unmatched to any gene: 1.

The chain couples TRBV12-3 or TRBV12-4 to TRBJ1-1; the D gene is possibly TRBD1 (5 bases). The CDR3 length is 14 residues. V was trimmed by 5 bases and J by 6 bases, leaving 16 bases between them. CDR3: CASSVDGGSAEAFF. The CDR3 coding sequence is TGTGCCAGCAGTGTGGATGGGGGTTCCGCTGAAGCTTTCTTT.

This clonotype was seen a handful of times. The J gene is TRBJ2-7, the V gene TRBV7-6, with TRBD2 matching 8 bases. The ends lost 2 bases at V and 3 bases at J; junction bases unmatched: 6. CDR1 SGHVS and CDR2 FNYEAQ come from the germline V gene. This CDR3 region has 15 residues. CDR3 amino acids: CASSLSSGPIYEQYF. DNA for the CDR3: TGTGCCAGCAGCTTATCTAGCGGGCCGATCTACGAGCAGTACTTC.

V is TRBV10-3 and J is TRBJ1-2; TRBD1 matches at 7 bases. CDR1 ENHRY and CDR2 SYGVKD come from the germline V gene. V shed 3 bases, J shed 4 bases, and the junction held 11 bases outside the gene matches. The CDR3 covers 16 residues. CDR3 in amino acids: CAISDSTTGVGYGYTF. CDR3 nucleotide sequence: TGTGCCATCAGTGACTCTACTACAGGGGTGGGCTATGGCTACACCTTC.

The CDR3: CAIRRGSNQPQHF. As DNA, the CDR3 is TGTGCTATCAGGCGGGGTAGCAATCAGCCCCAGCATTTT. The J gene is TRBJ1-5, the V gene TRBV6-2 or TRBV6-3; D gene uncertain. CDR3 length: 13 residues. Germline lookup yields CDR1 MNHEY and CDR2 SVGEGT.

This rearrangement joins TRBV6-5 to TRBJ1-2, with D tentatively TRBD1 (5 bases). This CDR3 region has 15 residues. Germline values: CDR1 MNHEY, CDR2 SVGAGI. V was trimmed by 2 bases and J by 5 bases, leaving 15 bases between them. In DNA form, the CDR3 reads TGTGCCAGCAGTTACGGTGGGACCGGAGGTTATGGCTACACCTTC. Translating it yields CASSYGGTGGYGYTF.

This rearrangement joins TRBV6-5 to TRBJ1-1; D gene ambiguous. Trimming removed 0 bases at V and 4 bases at J, with 15 bases between. This CDR3 contains 16 residues. Germline-derived CDR1 and CDR2 are MNHEY and SVGAGI. CDR3 region: CASSYSRSRRTTEAFF. For the CDR3, the DNA is TGTGCCAGCAGTTACTCGAGGTCAAGGCGGACCACTGAAGCTTTCTTT.

There are a few counts of this clonotype. The chain recombines TRBV7-2 with TRBJ2-2; 14 bases line up with TRBD2. Germline CDR1 is SGHTA and CDR2 is FQGNSA. Germline trimming cut 4 bases from V and 6 bases from J; bases unmatched to any gene: 4. The CDR3 covers 16 residues. CDR3 nucleotides: TGTGCCAGCAGCTGGCGACTAGCGGGGGGGCCCGGGGAGCTGTTTTTT. Protein sequence: CASSWRLAGGPGELFF. Looking up the rest from reference TRBV7-2 and TRBJ2-2 gives the full variable domain: GAGVSQSPSNKVTEKGKDVELRCDPISGHTALYWYRQSLGQGLEFLIYFQGNSAPDKSGLPSDRFSAERTGGSVSTLTIQRTQQEDSAVYLCASSWRLAGGPGELFFGEGSRLTVL.

The V and J genes are TRBV7-2 and TRBJ1-4; 10 bases are a match to TRBD1. V trimming: 10 bases; J trimming: 8 bases; junction bases outside the gene matches: 7. CDR1 is SGHTA and CDR2 is FQGNSA in the germline V gene. This CDR3 contains 13 residues. CDR3 DNA sequence: TGTGCCACCTCCCGGGACAGGGGCGAAAAACTGTTTTTT. Translation: CATSRDRGEKLFF.

In this sample, this clonotype turned up many times. The CDR3 coding sequence is TGTGCCAGCAGCTCCGGACTAGGGAGGGATGAGCAGTTCTTC. It codes for CASSSGLGRDEQFF. This chain links TRBV7-9 with TRBJ2-1; TRBD2 matches at 7 bases. The CDR3 length is 14 residues. Germline assignment: CDR1 SEHNR and CDR2 FQNEAQ (reference sequence). The J segment lost 8 bases and the V segment lost 4 bases, leaving 8 bases of the junction unmatched.